These T cell receptor beta chains were read from a single sample in a study of OX40 agonist ivuxolimab in advanced cancers. Method: immunoSEQ multiplex PCR; TCRdb's copy keeps in-frame clones and lacks some. The sample has some 75,000 clones, 85% seen once. Specimen: CD4+ or CD8+ T cells sorted from blood, collected in a trial of the OX40 agonist ivuxolimab. These receptors all come from an adult with an advanced solid tumor such as melanoma, head and neck, liver or kidney cancer. The CDR3 runs from the conserved cysteine through the conserved F or W. D genes are given only for firm matches. Only some rows state a clone size, as once, few, many or a class for expanded clones.

>-|TRBV28|-|TRBJ1-4
TGTGCCAGCAGTTCCCCGGGGACCCACTTGGTACAACTGTTTTTT
CASSSPGTHLVQLFF
>TRBD1|TRBV2|-|TRBJ2-2
TGTGCCAGCAGTGAGGGGACAGGGGTGAAGGGTACCGGGGAGCTGTTTTTT
CASSEGTGVKGTGELFF
>-|TRBV5-4|once|TRBJ1-6
TGTGCCAGCAGCCCCCAGGGGATGGATAATTCACCCCTCCACTTT
CASSPQGMDNSPLHF
>-|TRBV9|-|TRBJ1-4
TGTGCCAGCAGCGTAGATGGGTTTGGGGGTTTGGAAAAACTGTTTTTT
CASSVDGFGGLEKLFF
>TRBD1|TRBV18|-|TRBJ1-2
TGTGCCAGCTCACAAACTACTCCGACAGGGGCGGGGTACGGCTACACCTTC
CASSQTTPTGAGYGYTF
>TRBD1|TRBV15|-|TRBJ2-3
TGTGCCACCAGCAGAGCCAACAGGGGGCGCTTCTCAGATACGCAGTATTTT
CATSRANRGRFSDTQYF
>-|TRBV27|-|TRBJ2-7
TGTGCCAGCAGTCTAACCTCCAGGGGCTACGAGCAGTACTTC
CASSLTSRGYEQYF
>-|TRBV5-4|-|TRBJ1-5
TGTGCCAGCAGCTTCAGAGGGGTAAATCAGCCCCAGCATTTT
CASSFRGVNQPQHF
>TRBD2|TRBV7-2|-|TRBJ2-3
TGTGCCAGCAGCGCGACTAGCGGGAGTAGAACCACAGATACGCAGTATTTT
CASSATSGSRTTDTQYF
>TRBD1|TRBV6-5|-|TRBJ1-5
TGTGCCAGCAGAAAGGTCGGGGGACAGGGTCAGCCCCAGCATTTT
CASRKVGGQGQPQHF
>TRBD1|TRBV6-6|few|TRBJ1-6
TGTGCCAGCAGTGGGGACAGGGGCGCAGGGAATTCACCCCTCCACTTT
CASSGDRGAGNSPLHF